A selection of T cell receptor beta chains follows, all from one sample in a study of shared clonotypes between healthy human individuals. The method was immunoSEQ multiplex PCR; TCRdb's version includes in-frame clones alone and lacks a portion of them. The table records 730,000 or so clones, roughly 70% of them present only once. The sample was memory CD4+ T cells sorted from blood. These receptors were collected from a woman aged 25 to 39 in good health. CDR3s include the opening cysteine and the closing phenylalanine or tryptophan. A D gene is named only where the DNA matches it firmly. Only part of the rows carry a size: once, few, many, or a class if the clone is expanded.

v_call	clone_size	d_call	j_call	cdr3_nt	cdr3_aa
TRBV4-1	.	TRBD1	TRBJ1-4	TGCGCCAGCAGCCAAATACAGGGGGTTAATGAAAAACTGTTTTTT	CASSQIQGVNEKLFF
TRBV19	.	TRBD2	TRBJ2-7	TGTGCCAGTCAGGTATCTAGCGGGAGCTACGAGCAGTACTTC	CASQVSSGSYEQYF
TRBV27	once	TRBD2	TRBJ2-1	TGTGCCAGCAGTTTCAGACTAGCGGGAATCAATGAGCAGTTCTTC	CASSFRLAGINEQFF
TRBV21-1	.	.	TRBJ2-7	TGTGCCAGCAGCAAAGCAACGGGAAAGAAGAACGAGCAGTACTTC	CASSKATGKKNEQYF
TRBV7-9	.	TRBD2	TRBJ2-3	TGTGCCAGCAGCTTATCTCTAGCGGGAGTTGTAGATACGCAGTATTTT	CASSLSLAGVVDTQYF
TRBV6-1	.	.	TRBJ2-6	TGTGCCAGCAGTGCGGGATACTCTGGGGCCAACGTCCTGACTTTC	CASSAGYSGANVLTF
TRBV6-1	few	.	TRBJ1-1	TGTGCCAGCAGTGAATCCCGGACTGAAGCTTTCTTT	CASSESRTEAFF
TRBV2	.	TRBD2	TRBJ2-7	TGTGCCAGCAGTGGGAGACTAGCGGGAGACGAGCAGTACTTC	CASSGRLAGDEQYF
TRBV28	few	TRBD1	TRBJ1-5	TGTGCCAGCAGTTTCCTTAGACAGGGAGGCCAGCCCCAGCATTTT	CASSFLRQGGQPQHF
TRBV4-1	.	.	TRBJ2-2	TGCGCCAGCAAACAGAACACCGGGGAGCTGTTTTTT	CASKQNTGELFF
TRBV9	.	TRBD2	TRBJ2-7	TGTGCCAGCAGCCTTAACCCGGGACTAGCGGGGCCGGAGCAGTACTTC	CASSLNPGLAGPEQYF
TRBV11-3	.	TRBD2	TRBJ2-7	TGTGCCAGCAGCCTAGGGGTGGGAGGGTCCTCCGAGGAGCAGTACTTC	CASSLGVGGSSEEQYF
TRBV5-6	.	.	TRBJ2-7	TGTGCCAGCAGCCCGAGCCCGACGGGACGGGGAGAAGAGCAGTACTTC	CASSPSPTGRGEEQYF
TRBV5-1	.	.	TRBJ1-2	TGCGCCAGCAGCTCGGCCCCTGAAGAGATCTATGGCTACACCTTC	CASSSAPEEIYGYTF
TRBV5-1	.	TRBD2	TRBJ2-7	TGCGCCAGCAGCTTGGCCGGGAGGGAGCAGTACTTC	CASSLAGREQYF